The 30 T cell receptor beta chains in this list originate from one sample, sequenced in a study of T cells in Graves' hyperthyroidism and ophthalmopathy. Researchers took RNA transcripts and amplified the TCR beta CDR3 regions from them. A first-round RT-PCR of the TCR CDR3 used the HTBI primer set. TCRdb independently ran MiXCR on the multiplex PCR reads; one entry per CDR3 protein. The data show about 320,000 distinct CDR3 sequences, approximately 16% seen once. Sequencing was performed on blood. The receptors derive from a man aged 25-40 years with Graves' hyperthyroidism.

This clonotype was seen ten or more times. CDR3: CASSLGQSEEQFF. The CDR3 DNA sequence: TGTGCCAGCAGCCTGGGACAGTCGGAGGAGCAGTTCTTC. This chain joins TRBV12-3 or TRBV12-4 and TRBJ2-1, with TRBD1 matching 7 bases. V lost 6 bases and J lost 10; bases outside the gene matches: 9. This CDR3 is built from 13 residues.

This clonotype came up many times. The rearrangement joins TRBV3-1 to TRBJ2-1; the D gene is possibly TRBD2 (5 bases). This CDR3 comprises 13 residues. V was trimmed by 4 bases and J by 3 bases, leaving 7 bases between them. Germline lookup yields CDR1 LGHDT and CDR2 YNNKEL (reference sequence). Here the CDR3 reads CASSPGYYNEQFF. The CDR3 DNA follows: TGTGCCAGCAGCCCGGGGTACTACAATGAGCAGTTCTTC.

In this sample, this clonotype turned up many times. At one boundary the junction diverges from the germline segment, which might be a read error. The chain links TRBV6-2 or TRBV6-3 to TRBJ2-5; 7 bases match TRBD2. This CDR3 is built from 13 residues. CDR1 and CDR2 (germline): MNHEY, SVGEGT. CDR3 sequence (DNA): TGCGCCACCTCGAGCGGGATCCAAGAGACCCAGTACTTC. Translating it yields CATSSGIQETQYF.

There are a few counts of this clonotype. The chain carries TRBV12-3 or TRBV12-4 and TRBJ1-3; D might be TRBD1 (5 bases). The CDR3 runs 16 residues. V was trimmed by 3 bases and J by 4 bases, leaving 16 bases between them. The CDR3 DNA reads as TGTGCCAGCAGTTTGGGGACGGCCCTAGGGGGAAACACCATATATTTT. Translation: CASSLGTALGGNTIYF.

The rearrangement joins TRBV4-1 to TRBJ2-7; 7 bases are a match to TRBD2. After removal of 3 bases from V and 3 bases from J, the junction contained 8 bases not matched to a gene. The CDR3 is 15 amino acids. The germline V gene encodes CDR1 MGHRA and CDR2 YSYEKL. CDR3 sequence: CASSHLNRGDYEQYF. CDR3 coding DNA: TGCGCCAGCAGCCACCTAAACCGGGGGGACTACGAGCAGTACTTC.

Ten or more counts support this clonotype. The rearrangement links TRBV13 to TRBJ1-6; 8 bases line up with TRBD1. Germline assignment: CDR1 PRHDT and CDR2 FYEKMQ (reference sequence). This CDR3 spans 16 amino acids. The V segment lost 5 bases and the J segment 9 bases; nucleotides outside the gene matches: 12. The CDR3 DNA reads as TGTGCCAGCAGCCCCATGGGGGGCAGGGGGCTTTCACCCCTCCACTTT. It encodes CASSPMGGRGLSPLHF.

The V gene is TRBV19, the J gene TRBJ2-1, with 7 bases identical to TRBD1. The J segment lost 8 bases and the V segment lost 4 bases, leaving 14 bases of the junction unmatched. The CDR3 totals 16 residues. Germline CDR1 reads LNHDA; CDR2 reads SQIVND (reference sequence). Here the CDR3 reads CASSRPRQGRSDEQFF. The CDR3 coding sequence is TGTGCCAGTAGTAGGCCGCGACAGGGTCGAAGCGATGAGCAGTTCTTC.

The genes are TRBV27 and TRBJ2-1, with 9 bases fitting TRBD2. Germline trimming cut 2 bases from V and 4 bases from J; bases unmatched to any gene: 3. In germline, CDR1 is MNHEY, CDR2 SMNVEV (reference sequence). This CDR3 contains 15 residues. DNA for the CDR3: TGTGCCAGCAGTTTACGCGCGGGAGGGTACAATGAGCAGTTCTTC. Translated, it gives CASSLRAGGYNEQFF.

This clonotype was recorded a few times. This rearrangement joins TRBV5-5 to TRBJ2-7; maybe TRBD2 (5 bases). Germline CDR1 and CDR2: SGHKS and YYEKEE (reference sequence). V dropped 4 bases and J dropped 1 base, with 12 bases sitting between them. This CDR3 has 14 amino acids. The DNA of the CDR3 is TGTGCCAGCAGCGGTGGAGCGGAATCCTACGAGCAGTACTTC. It translates to CASSGGAESYEQYF.

The chain employs TRBV5-1 and TRBJ1-1; 7 bases are a match to TRBD1. Looked up from germline, CDR1 is SGHRS and CDR2 is YFSETQ. The CDR3 totals 14 residues. V lost 4 bases and J lost 6; bases outside the gene matches: 9. CDR3 nucleotides: TGCGCCAGCAGCGTCGGGCAGGGGGTCTCTGAAGCTTTCTTT. This translates into CASSVGQGVSEAFF. Complete variable domain (other parts from reference TRBV5-1 and TRBJ1-1): KAGVTQTPRYLIKTRGQQVTLSCSPISGHRSVSWYQQTPGQGLQFLFEYFSETQRNKGNFPGRFSGRQFSNSRSEMNVSTLELGDSALYLCASSVGQGVSEAFFGQGTRLTVV.

This chain uses TRBV11-2 with TRBJ2-1; 9 bases fit TRBD1. The V gene's germline CDR1 is SGHAT and CDR2 FQNNGV. The CDR3 sequence is 15 residues long. V lost 1 base and J lost 10; bases outside the gene matches: 8. CDR3 sequence reads: CASSLGTGAGREQFF. In nucleotides, the CDR3 is TGTGCCAGCAGCTTAGGGACAGGGGCCGGCAGGGAGCAGTTCTTC.

The gene calls are TRBV11-3 and TRBJ2-6; 13 nucleotides align to TRBD2. Germline lookup yields CDR1 SGHNT and CDR2 YENEEA. The length of the CDR3 is 17 residues. Trimming at V came to 5 bases and at J to 2 bases, leaving 3 bases not matched to a gene. This CDR3 reads CASSRGLAGTGANVLTF. The CDR3 region has the DNA TGTGCCAGCAGCCGGGGACTAGCGGGGACTGGGGCCAACGTCCTGACTTTC.

Many counts were recorded for this clonotype. This chain uses TRBV6-1 with TRBJ1-5, with D hard to call. V lost 6 bases, J lost 11 bases, and 11 bases lay in between. The CDR3 is 11 amino acids. Per germline, CDR1 MNHNS and CDR2 SASEGT. CDR3 loop: CASSEGVTQHF. DNA of the CDR3: TGTGCCAGCAGCGAGGGCGTGACCCAGCATTTT.

This clonotype occurred a few times. The J gene is TRBJ1-5, the V gene TRBV20-1; D is unresolved. Germline V lookup: CDR1 DFQATT, CDR2 SNEGSKA (reference sequence). The CDR3 covers 13 residues. V gave up 3 bases and J gave up 4 bases, with 10 bases separating them. In nucleotides, the CDR3 is TGCAGTGCTAGCCCGGTGACTAATCAGCCCCAGCATTTT. It encodes CSASPVTNQPQHF.

This clonotype was counted many times. The V gene is TRBV11-2, the J gene TRBJ2-7; a weak D match, TRBD2 (6 bases). The length of the CDR3 is 14 residues. The germline V gene encodes CDR1 SGHAT and CDR2 FQNNGV. The ends were cut back, 8 bases at V and 4 bases at J, with 18 bases in the middle. The CDR3 reads CASGTSSGDYEQYF. The DNA of the CDR3 is TGTGCCAGCGGGACCTCTTCGGGGGATTACGAGCAGTACTTC.

This clonotype has ten or more counts. This chain connects TRBV29-1 to TRBJ2-3; 10 bases map to TRBD2. CDR3 length equals 13 residues. CDR1 is SQVTM and CDR2 is ANQGSEA in the germline V gene. V lost 6 bases and J lost 6; bases outside the gene matches: 6. The CDR3: CSVASGSKDTQYF. In DNA, the CDR3 is TGCAGCGTGGCTAGCGGGAGTAAGGATACGCAGTATTTT.

With respect to this clonotype: A clone one base away is much larger, so this may be a read error. The CDR3, as DNA: TGCAGAGCTAGAGAGGCCCGGAATTACGAGCAGTACTTC. Translating it yields CRAREARNYEQYF. V and J are TRBV20-1 and TRBJ2-7; no firm D call. The CDR3 consists of 13 residues. The germline V gene has CDR1 DFQATT and CDR2 SNEGSKA (reference sequence).

There are a few counts of this clonotype. This chain uses TRBV20-1 with TRBJ1-2; no firm D call. The CDR3 spans 13 residues. Germline CDR1 reads DFQATT; CDR2 reads SNEGSKA (reference sequence). Trimming pared 5 bases from V and 5 bases from J, leaving 15 bases between. Here the CDR3 reads CSASGRYHYGYTF. CDR3 sequence (DNA): TGCAGTGCTTCCGGACGGTATCATTATGGCTACACCTTC.

This clonotype was observed a few times. This chain uses TRBV5-8 with TRBJ2-2; 9 bases agree with TRBD2. V was clipped by 0 bases and J by 6 bases; unmatched bases: 6. The CDR3 consists of 16 residues. Germline V gene sequence: CDR1 SGHTS, CDR2 YDEGEE. The CDR3 loop reads CASSLEFSGSAGELFF. DNA of the CDR3: TGTGCCAGCAGCTTGGAGTTTAGCGGGAGTGCCGGGGAGCTGTTTTTT.

This clonotype was recorded at least ten times. V usage is TRBV24-1 and J usage is TRBJ2-1; D gene unclear. Germline V gene sequence: CDR1 KGHDR, CDR2 SFDVKD. V lost 4 bases to trimming and J lost 9 bases, with 15 bases between them. The CDR3 consists of 14 residues. CDR3 amino acids: CATSETGRMGEQFF. Written as DNA, the CDR3 is TGTGCCACCAGTGAGACCGGCCGTATGGGTGAGCAGTTCTTC.

J is TRBJ2-1 and V is TRBV20-1; TRBD2 might be the D (6 bases). V lost 4 bases to trimming and J lost 4 bases, with 11 bases between them. Germline V gives CDR1 DFQATT, CDR2 SNEGSKA (reference sequence). This CDR3 contains 13 residues. CDR3 amino acids: CSATGSGYNEQFF. The CDR3 DNA sequence: TGCAGTGCTACCGGGAGTGGGTACAATGAGCAGTTCTTC.

The CDR3 DNA follows: TGCAGTGCTATTTCCGGTCTTAACACTGAAGCTTTCTTT. Its translation: CSAISGLNTEAFF. The chain combines TRBV20-1 with TRBJ1-1; D is undetermined. CDR3 length: 13 residues. The V and J ends lost 4 bases and 2 bases respectively, with 11 bases between them. Germline values: CDR1 DFQATT, CDR2 SNEGSKA (reference sequence).

This clonotype showed up just a few times. This chain uses TRBV3-1 with TRBJ1-5; no clear D gene. Trimming left V 0 bases short and J 7 bases short, with 7 bases between. CDR3 length equals 13 residues. The V gene's germline CDR1 is LGHDT and CDR2 YNNKEL (reference sequence). Written as DNA, the CDR3 is TGTGCCAGCAGCCAAGATGCTTGGCAGCCCCAGCATTTT. Protein: CASSQDAWQPQHF.

There are a few counts of this clonotype. This rearrangement joins TRBV20-1 to TRBJ2-1, with a possible D match to TRBD2 (5 bases). The germline V gene has CDR1 DFQATT and CDR2 SNEGSKA (reference sequence). There are 13 residues in the CDR3. The V and J ends lost 6 bases and 10 bases respectively, with 19 bases between them. The CDR3 DNA reads as TGCAGTGCCCCGTTTGCGGGTGTTGGGGAGCAGTTCTTC. Its protein is CSAPFAGVGEQFF.

V usage is TRBV6-2 or TRBV6-3 and J usage is TRBJ2-2; D is undetermined. Germline V gene lookup returns CDR1 MNHEY and CDR2 SVGEGT. V lost 6 bases to trimming and J lost 6 bases, with 14 bases between them. This CDR3 has 14 amino acids. This CDR3 reads CASRGYSTPGELFF. For the CDR3, the DNA is TGTGCCAGCAGGGGTTACTCTACGCCCGGGGAGCTGTTTTTT.

V usage is TRBV3-1 and J usage is TRBJ2-5; 8 bases map to TRBD2. The CDR3 length is 15 residues. Looked up from germline, CDR1 is LGHDT and CDR2 is YNNKEL (reference sequence). After removal of 0 bases from V and 3 bases from J, the junction contained 3 bases not matched to a gene. The CDR3 sequence is CASSQDAGLEETQYF. For the CDR3, the DNA is TGTGCCAGCAGCCAAGATGCGGGACTAGAAGAGACCCAGTACTTC.

There are a few counts of this clonotype. The rearrangement joins TRBV27 to TRBJ2-7; 7 bases match TRBD1. The CDR3 runs to 17 residues. Germline CDR1 MNHEY, CDR2 SMNVEV (reference sequence). V was clipped by 1 base and J by 3 bases; unmatched bases: 12. CDR3 DNA sequence: TGTGCCAGCAGTTTATTCCCAAGACAGGGAAGAATCTACGAGCAGTACTTC. It is translated as CASSLFPRQGRIYEQYF.

To note about this clonotype: A much larger clone differs by one base, so this may be a read error. The V and J genes are TRBV3-1 and TRBJ2-1; the match to TRBD2 covers 10 bases. This CDR3 has 18 residues. CDR1 is LGHDT, CDR2 YNNKEL, per germline (reference sequence). The DNA for the CDR3 is TGTGCCAGCAGCCAAGAAGGGGAGACTAGCGGGCCCTACAATGACCAGTTCTTC. This codes for CASSQEGETSGPYNDQFF.

At least ten counts were recorded for this clonotype. The chain couples TRBV12-3 or TRBV12-4 to TRBJ2-7, with 8 nucleotides matching TRBD2. There are 14 residues in the CDR3. The junction had 9 bases not matched to a gene; V was cut back by 5 bases and J by 6 bases. CDR3 in amino acids: CASSPGLETAEQYF. CDR3 nucleotide sequence: TGTGCCAGCAGTCCGGGACTAGAGACCGCCGAGCAGTACTTC.

In regard to this clonotype: This may be a read error: a much more frequent sequence differs by one nucleotide. This chain connects TRBV6-1 to TRBJ2-5; possible D gene TRBD2, 5 bases. The CDR3 loop spans 13 amino acids. Trimming left V 8 bases short and J 2 bases short, with 12 bases between. Germline values: CDR1 MNHNS, CDR2 SASEGT. The CDR3 loop is CASRIGGQETQYF. The CDR3 bases are TGTGCCAGCCGGATCGGCGGGCAAGAGACCCAGTACTTC.